The 25 T cell receptor beta chains below were found in one sample sequenced in a study of T cell responses to AZD1222 COVID-19 vaccine. This table comes from immunoSEQ multiplex PCR, and its TCRdb copy is limited to in-frame clones, with some not included. Of 120,000 or so clones listed, less than 90% were seen once; the top ten hold around 30%. The sample consisted of peripheral blood, taken on day 0 of AZD1222 vaccination. The receptors originated from an adult in good health.

The V and J genes are TRBV29-1 and TRBJ2-1, with a weak D call TRBD2 (5 bases). The V end lost 4 bases, the J end lost 7 bases, and 8 bases lay between the germline ends. CDR1 and CDR2 (germline): SQVTM, ANQGSEA. This CDR3 region has 11 residues. The CDR3, as DNA: TGCAGCGTTGCGGGAAGAAATGAGCAGTTCTTC. Its translation is CSVAGRNEQFF.

The genes are TRBV18 and TRBJ2-3; a possible D gene is TRBD1 (5 bases). From germline, CDR1 is KGHSH and CDR2 LQKENI. CDR3 length: 16 amino acids. V lost 5 bases and J lost 1, with 16 bases in between. CDR3 in amino acids: CASSRNAGPRTDTQYF. For the CDR3, the DNA is TGTGCCAGCTCAAGGAATGCAGGGCCTCGCACAGATACGCAGTATTTT.

The chain joins TRBV29-1 to TRBJ1-1, with D maybe TRBD1 (6 bases). The ends were cut back, 4 bases at V and 4 bases at J, with 13 bases in the middle. This CDR3 has 13 residues. The V gene's germline CDR1 is SQVTM and CDR2 ANQGSEA. CDR3 nucleotide sequence: TGCAGCGTTGTAGGACAGTGGAGCACTGAAGCTTTCTTT. The encoded protein is CSVVGQWSTEAFF.

The chain couples TRBV5-1 to TRBJ1-5, with D uncertain. Germline CDR1 and CDR2: SGHRS and YFSETQ. This CDR3 region has 13 residues. The V and J ends lost 5 bases and 6 bases respectively, with 12 bases between them. CDR3 sequence reads: CASSLDGSQPQHF. The CDR3, as DNA: TGCGCCAGCAGTCTGGACGGGAGTCAGCCCCAGCATTTT.

The chain employs TRBV7-2 and TRBJ2-7; 7 nucleotides align to TRBD1. V shed 4 bases, J shed 2 bases, and the junction held 14 bases outside the gene matches. This CDR3 contains 17 residues. CDR1 and CDR2 from the germline V gene are SGHTA and FQGNSA. This chain's CDR3 is CASSSRLYGTATYEQYF. Written as DNA, the CDR3 is TGTGCCAGCAGCTCTCGGCTTTACGGGACAGCAACCTACGAGCAGTACTTC.

The gene calls are TRBV6-5 and TRBJ1-1, with TRBD1 as a possible D gene (5 bases). Germline values: CDR1 MNHEY, CDR2 SVGAGI. The germline V and J ends were trimmed by 4 bases and 1 base, with 13 bases remaining between them. The CDR3 extends over 15 amino acids. CDR3 protein: CASSSSGNRNTEAFF. The CDR3 DNA sequence: TGTGCCAGCAGTTCGTCAGGGAATAGGAACACTGAAGCTTTCTTT.

The chain recombines TRBV2 with TRBJ2-5; no definite D call. Germline loops: CDR1 SNHLY, CDR2 FYNNEI. The CDR3 length is 13 residues. V was shortened by 4 bases and J by 2 bases, with 8 bases between the two germline ends. The CDR3 nucleotides are TGTGCCAGCAGTGGGCAGGTACAAGAGACCCAGTACTTC. Amino acids: CASSGQVQETQYF.

The J gene is TRBJ2-7, the V gene TRBV10-3; 7 bases agree with TRBD2. The CDR3 runs to 14 residues. V lost 6 bases and J lost 7; bases outside the gene matches: 12. Germline CDR1 reads ENHRY; CDR2 reads SYGVKD. In DNA, the CDR3 is TGTGCCATCAGCCAACCTAGCGGACTACGGGAGCAGTACTTC. This encodes CAISQPSGLREQYF.

This chain links TRBV30 with TRBJ1-2, with D perhaps matching TRBD1 (6 bases). The germline V gene encodes CDR1 GTSNPN and CDR2 SVGIG (reference sequence). The CDR3 covers 13 residues. Trimming pared 1 base from V and 4 bases from J, leaving 10 bases between. The CDR3 here is CAWSAMTGYGYTF. The CDR3 nucleotides are TGTGCCTGGAGTGCCATGACAGGCTATGGCTACACCTTC.

V gene TRBV6-5 combines with J gene TRBJ2-7; perhaps D is TRBD1 or TRBD2 (5 bases each). CDR1 MNHEY and CDR2 SVGAGI come from the germline V gene. This CDR3 is built from 15 residues. V was shortened by 6 bases and J by 9 bases, with 24 bases between the two germline ends. The CDR3 nucleotides read TGTGCCAGCAGCTCCGGGACCGGCCCTGGTTGGGTGCAGTACTTC. The encoded protein is CASSSGTGPGWVQYF.

The DNA of the CDR3 is TGTGCCAGCAGCTTAGAAGGAAACACTGAAGCTTTCTTT. It yields the protein CASSLEGNTEAFF. The rearrangement uses TRBV7-9 and TRBJ1-1; D gene ambiguous. Trimming took off 1 base at V and 2 bases at J, with 5 bases between the two ends. The CDR3 totals 13 residues. Per germline, CDR1 SEHNR and CDR2 FQNEAQ (reference sequence).

The V and J genes are TRBV28 and TRBJ1-1, with D maybe TRBD1 (6 bases). The CDR3 totals 14 residues. The V gene lost 6 bases and the J gene lost 6 bases, with 17 bases spanning the gap. Per the germline V gene, CDR1 is MDHEN and CDR2 is SYDVKM. CDR3 in DNA: TGTGCCAGCAGACTCACAGGGACCGGAGCTGAAGCTTTCTTT. It specifies CASRLTGTGAEAFF.

V gene TRBV5-6 combines with J gene TRBJ1-5; 10 bases match TRBD1. V lost 3 bases, J lost 6 bases, and 6 bases stayed unmatched. CDR1 is SGHDT and CDR2 is YYEEEE in the germline V gene. The CDR3 is 15 residues long. The CDR3 protein is CASSSSGQGVQPQHF. CDR3 sequence (DNA): TGTGCCAGCAGCTCGAGCGGACAGGGGGTTCAGCCCCAGCATTTT.

V usage is TRBV3-1 (or the pseudogene TRBV3-2) and J usage is TRBJ1-2, with 9 bases aligning to TRBD1. The germline V gene encodes CDR1 LGHDT and CDR2 YNNKEL (reference sequence). The CDR3 runs 17 residues. V shed 5 bases and J 5 bases; nucleotides not matched to a gene: 15. As DNA, the CDR3 is TGTGCCAGCAGCTTGTCATTTACAGGGGGCTTAGGGTATGGCTACACCTTC. Translated, it gives CASSLSFTGGLGYGYTF.

The V and J genes are TRBV10-2 and TRBJ1-4; possible D gene TRBD1, 6 bases. The germline CDR1 and CDR2 sequences are WSHSY and SAAADI. The CDR3 length is 12 residues. The V gene lost 8 bases and the J gene lost 4 bases, with 8 bases spanning the gap. The CDR3 DNA reads TGCGCCAGCCGGGACAATAATGAAAAACTGTTTTTT. It yields the protein CASRDNNEKLFF.

V gene TRBV12-5 combines with J gene TRBJ1-6; 8 bases fit TRBD1. This CDR3 region has 14 residues. The germline gives CDR1 LGHNT, CDR2 FRNRAP. V lost 7 bases and J lost 7; bases outside the gene matches: 6. The CDR3 nucleotides are TGTGCTAGTGCCCTGGACAGGGCAAATTCACCCCTCCACTTT. Its protein is CASALDRANSPLHF.

The chain has TRBV24-1 and TRBJ2-3; D is perhaps TRBD1 (6 bases). The CDR3 is made up of 13 amino acids. Trimming took 3 bases from V and 7 from J, leaving 10 bases between them. Germline values: CDR1 KGHDR, CDR2 SFDVKD. In DNA, the CDR3 is TGTGCCACCAGTGATGGGACACCAAATACGCAGTATTTT. This sequence encodes CATSDGTPNTQYF.

The CDR3 nucleotides read TGCGCCAGCAGCCCCAACCCCTCGACAGGGGTGGGGACGAATTCACCCCTCCACTTT. This sequence encodes CASSPNPSTGVGTNSPLHF. This chain connects TRBV5-1 to TRBJ1-6; 8 bases are shared with TRBD1. Germline CDR1 reads SGHRS; CDR2 reads YFSETQ. Trimming cost V 4 bases and J 7 bases; bases outside gene matches: 19. The CDR3 has 19 amino acids. Combining the CDR3 with reference TRBV5-1 and TRBJ1-6 gives the whole variable domain KAGVTQTPRYLIKTRGQQVTLSCSPISGHRSVSWYQQTPGQGLQFLFEYFSETQRNKGNFPGRFSGRQFSNSRSEMNVSTLELGDSALYLCASSPNPSTGVGTNSPLHFGNGTRLTVT.

The gene calls are TRBV18 and TRBJ2-7, with TRBD1 as a possible D gene (6 bases). The CDR3 totals 15 residues. Per germline, CDR1 KGHSH and CDR2 LQKENI. V was shortened by 6 bases and J by 2 bases, with 17 bases between the two germline ends. This CDR3 reads CASSLTGPPTYEQYF. In DNA form, the CDR3 reads TGTGCCAGCTCCCTAACAGGGCCCCCTACCTACGAGCAGTACTTC.

The chain has TRBV2 and TRBJ2-1, with a weak D call TRBD2 (5 bases). The V gene's germline CDR1 is SNHLY and CDR2 FYNNEI. This CDR3 has 10 residues. Trimming left V 10 bases short and J 10 bases short, with 11 bases between. CDR3 protein: CAIRGREQFF. The CDR3 nucleotides are TGTGCCATTCGAGGGAGAGAGCAGTTCTTC.

V and J are TRBV13 and TRBJ1-4; a possible D gene is TRBD1 (5 bases). The ends were cut back, 0 bases at V and 7 bases at J, with 15 bases in the middle. CDR3 length: 16 amino acids. Per the germline V gene, CDR1 is PRHDT and CDR2 is FYEKMQ (reference sequence). The DNA for the CDR3 is TGTGCCAGCAGCTTAGGCTTGGGAAGGGGAGGTGAAAAACTGTTTTTT. Encoded protein: CASSLGLGRGGEKLFF.

This chain connects TRBV29-1 to TRBJ1-6, with D unclear. CDR3 length: 10 residues. Germline CDR1 and CDR2: SQVTM and ANQGSEA. CDR3 DNA sequence: TGCCGGCTGGAGCGATCACCCCTCCACTTT. It yields the protein CRLERSPLHF.

This clone has only one observation. This chain joins TRBV6-4 and TRBJ1-2; 9 positions agree with TRBD1. The trim removed 3 bases at V and 1 base at J, leaving 3 bases unmatched. Looked up from germline, CDR1 is MRHNA and CDR2 is SNTAGT. CDR3 size: 15 residues. CDR3 in amino acids: CASSDGDRVNYGYTF. CDR3 coding DNA: TGTGCCAGCAGTGATGGGGACAGGGTTAACTATGGCTACACCTTC.

This sequence joins TRBV9 and TRBJ2-2; D call uncertain. Germline assignment: CDR1 SGDLS and CDR2 YYNGEE. This CDR3 spans 15 amino acids. The V end lost 4 bases, the J end lost 6 bases, and 16 bases lay between the germline ends. The CDR3 DNA follows: TGTGCCAGCAGCACCCAAAGTCGAGTTGCCGGGGAGCTGTTTTTT. This translates into CASSTQSRVAGELFF.

The J gene is TRBJ1-2, the V gene TRBV29-1; the D gene is possibly TRBD1 (5 bases). The CDR3 runs to 15 residues. V was cut by 4 bases and J by 0 bases, with 15 bases left in between. Germline assignment: CDR1 SQVTM and CDR2 ANQGSEA. Here the CDR3 reads CSVVGGVGSNYGYTF. The CDR3 bases are TGCAGCGTTGTGGGGGGAGTTGGGTCTAACTATGGCTACACCTTC.